This entry features one T cell receptor (beta chain) sequence. Its antigen is not identified. Method: immunoSEQ multiplex PCR; TCRdb's copy keeps in-frame clones and lacks some. The table shows more than 35,000 clones, with approximately 93% occurring only once. Described time point: pretreatment peripheral blood. These data originate in a study of PD-L1 blockade in urothelial cancer. Study details: Bladder-origin urothelial cancer in males covered about 90% of the roughly 30 patients.

The length of the CDR3 is 12 residues. V was pared by 2 bases and J by 5 bases, with 7 bases between. CDR1 and CDR2 (germline): MNHNS, SASEGT. Overall study results and limits: Below-median blood TCR clonality before treatment forecast better survival.

This sequence was found in a woman in her sixties with urothelial cancer. This chain uses TRBV6-1 with TRBJ2-7; no clear D. Material: PBMCs, obtained around atezolizumab (anti-PD-L1) treatment. The chain's CDR3 is CASSESVDEQYF. The DNA of the CDR3 is TGTGCCAGCAGTGAATCGGTCGACGAGCAGTACTTC.